This T cell receptor beta chain was observed in a study of T cell changes during pregnancy in multiple sclerosis. Here immunoSEQ multiplex PCR was the method, and the copy in TCRdb shows in-frame clones only, minus some. The table records about 55,000 clones, 90% to 95% of them present only once. CDR1 and CDR2 (germline): MGHRA, YSYEKL. The CDR3 is made up of 14 amino acids. V shed 1 base and J shed 4 bases, with 9 bases lying between them. Material: CD8+ T cells from peripheral blood mononuclear cells, obtained in the third trimester of pregnancy. The source of this sequence is a female donor with multiple sclerosis, enrolled in a pregnancy study. This chain joins TRBV4-1 and TRBJ2-3; possibly TRBD2 for D (6 bases). CDR3 sequence reads: CASSQAGAADTQYF. CDR3 in DNA: TGCGCCAGCAGCCAAGCGGGAGCGGCAGATACGCAGTATTTT.